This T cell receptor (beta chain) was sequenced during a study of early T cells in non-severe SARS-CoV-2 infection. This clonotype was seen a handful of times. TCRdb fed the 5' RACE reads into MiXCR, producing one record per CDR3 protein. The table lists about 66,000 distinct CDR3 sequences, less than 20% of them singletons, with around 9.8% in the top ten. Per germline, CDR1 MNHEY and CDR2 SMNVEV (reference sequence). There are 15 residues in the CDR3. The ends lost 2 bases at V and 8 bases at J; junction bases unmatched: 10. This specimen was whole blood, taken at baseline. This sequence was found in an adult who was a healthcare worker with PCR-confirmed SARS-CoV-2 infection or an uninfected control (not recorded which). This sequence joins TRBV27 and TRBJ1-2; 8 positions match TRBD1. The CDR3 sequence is CASSLQGAHGLGYTF. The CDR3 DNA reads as TGTGCCAGCAGTTTACAGGGGGCGCACGGATTGGGCTACACCTTC.